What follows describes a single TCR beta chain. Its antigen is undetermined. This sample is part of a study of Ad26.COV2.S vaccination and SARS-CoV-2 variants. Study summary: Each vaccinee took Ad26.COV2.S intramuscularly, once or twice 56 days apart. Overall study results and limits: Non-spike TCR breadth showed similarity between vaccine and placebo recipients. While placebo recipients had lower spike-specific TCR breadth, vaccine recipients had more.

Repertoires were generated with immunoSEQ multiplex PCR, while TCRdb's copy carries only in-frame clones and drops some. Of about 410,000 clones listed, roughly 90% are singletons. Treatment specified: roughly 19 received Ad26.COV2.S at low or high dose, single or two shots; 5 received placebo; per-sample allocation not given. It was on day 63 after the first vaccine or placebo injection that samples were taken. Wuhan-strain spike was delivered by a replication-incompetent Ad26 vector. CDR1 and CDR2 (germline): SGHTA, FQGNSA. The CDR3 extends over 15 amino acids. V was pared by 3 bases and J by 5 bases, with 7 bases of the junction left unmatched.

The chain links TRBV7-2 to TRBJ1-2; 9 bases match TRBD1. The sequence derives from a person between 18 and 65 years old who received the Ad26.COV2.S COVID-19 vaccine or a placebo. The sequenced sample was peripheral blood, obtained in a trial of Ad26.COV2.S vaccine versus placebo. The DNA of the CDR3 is TGTGCCAGCAGCTTTAACAGGGGGCTGGGGTATGGCTACACCTTC. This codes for CASSFNRGLGYGYTF.